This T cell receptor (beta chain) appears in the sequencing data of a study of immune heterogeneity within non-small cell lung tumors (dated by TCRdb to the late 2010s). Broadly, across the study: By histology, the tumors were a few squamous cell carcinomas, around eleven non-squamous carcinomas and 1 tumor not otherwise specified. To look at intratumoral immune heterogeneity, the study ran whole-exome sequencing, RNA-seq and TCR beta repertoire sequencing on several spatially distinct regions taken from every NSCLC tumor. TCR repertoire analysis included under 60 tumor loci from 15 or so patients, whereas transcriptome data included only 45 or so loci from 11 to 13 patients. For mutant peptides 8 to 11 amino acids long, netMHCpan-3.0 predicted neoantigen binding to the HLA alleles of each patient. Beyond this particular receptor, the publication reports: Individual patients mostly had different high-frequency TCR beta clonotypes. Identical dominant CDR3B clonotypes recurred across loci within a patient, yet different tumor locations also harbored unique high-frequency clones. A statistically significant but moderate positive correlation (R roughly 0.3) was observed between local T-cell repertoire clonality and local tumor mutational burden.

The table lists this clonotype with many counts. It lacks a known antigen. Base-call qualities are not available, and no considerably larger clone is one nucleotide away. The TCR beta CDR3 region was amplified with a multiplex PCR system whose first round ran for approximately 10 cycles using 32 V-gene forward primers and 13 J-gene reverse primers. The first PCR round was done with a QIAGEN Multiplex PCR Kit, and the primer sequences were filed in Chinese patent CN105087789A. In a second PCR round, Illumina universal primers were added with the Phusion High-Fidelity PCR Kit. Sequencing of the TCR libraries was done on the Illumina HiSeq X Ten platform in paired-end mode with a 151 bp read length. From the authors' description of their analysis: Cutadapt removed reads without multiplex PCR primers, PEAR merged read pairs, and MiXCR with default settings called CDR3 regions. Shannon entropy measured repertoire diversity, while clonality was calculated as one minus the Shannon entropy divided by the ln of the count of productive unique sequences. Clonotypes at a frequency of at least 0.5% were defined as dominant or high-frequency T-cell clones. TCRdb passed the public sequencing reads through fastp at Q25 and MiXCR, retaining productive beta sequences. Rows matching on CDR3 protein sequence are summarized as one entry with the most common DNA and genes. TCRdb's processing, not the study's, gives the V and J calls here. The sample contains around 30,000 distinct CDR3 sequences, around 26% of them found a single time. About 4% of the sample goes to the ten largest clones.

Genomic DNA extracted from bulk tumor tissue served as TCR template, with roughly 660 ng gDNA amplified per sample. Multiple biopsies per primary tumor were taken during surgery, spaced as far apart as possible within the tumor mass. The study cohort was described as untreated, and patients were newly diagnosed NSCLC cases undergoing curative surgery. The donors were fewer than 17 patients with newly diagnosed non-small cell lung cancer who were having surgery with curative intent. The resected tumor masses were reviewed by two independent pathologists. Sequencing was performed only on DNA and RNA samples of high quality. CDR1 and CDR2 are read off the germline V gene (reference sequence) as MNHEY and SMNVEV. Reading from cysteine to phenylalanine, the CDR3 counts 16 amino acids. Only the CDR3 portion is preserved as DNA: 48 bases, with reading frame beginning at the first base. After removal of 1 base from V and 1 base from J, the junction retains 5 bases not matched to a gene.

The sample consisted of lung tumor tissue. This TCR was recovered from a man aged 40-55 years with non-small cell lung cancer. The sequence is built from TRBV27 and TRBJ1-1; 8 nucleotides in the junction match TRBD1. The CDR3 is CASSLFQGASNTEAFF. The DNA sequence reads TGTGCCAGCAGTTTATTCCAGGGGGCGTCGAACACTGAAGCTTTCTTT.